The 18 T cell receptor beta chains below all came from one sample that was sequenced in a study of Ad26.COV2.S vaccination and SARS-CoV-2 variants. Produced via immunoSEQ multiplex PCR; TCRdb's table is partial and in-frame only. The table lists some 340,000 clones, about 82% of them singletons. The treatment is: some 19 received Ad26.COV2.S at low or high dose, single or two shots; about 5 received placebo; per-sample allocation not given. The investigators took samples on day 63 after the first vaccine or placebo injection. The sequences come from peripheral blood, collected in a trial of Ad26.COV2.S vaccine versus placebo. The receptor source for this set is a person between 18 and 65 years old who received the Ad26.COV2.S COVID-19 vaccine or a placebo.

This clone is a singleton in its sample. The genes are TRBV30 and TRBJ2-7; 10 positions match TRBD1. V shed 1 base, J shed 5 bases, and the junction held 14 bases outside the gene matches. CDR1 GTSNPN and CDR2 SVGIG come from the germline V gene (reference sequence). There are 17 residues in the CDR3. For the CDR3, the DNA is TGTGCCTGGAGTGCTACCACCGGGACAGGGGTTCTAAACGAGCAGTACTTC. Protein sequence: CAWSATTGTGVLNEQYF.

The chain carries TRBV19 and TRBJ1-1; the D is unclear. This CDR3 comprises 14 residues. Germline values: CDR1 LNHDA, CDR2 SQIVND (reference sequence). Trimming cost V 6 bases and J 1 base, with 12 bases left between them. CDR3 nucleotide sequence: TGTGCCAGTAGGGAGAGAAGGAGGAACACTGAAGCTTTCTTT. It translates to CASRERRRNTEAFF.

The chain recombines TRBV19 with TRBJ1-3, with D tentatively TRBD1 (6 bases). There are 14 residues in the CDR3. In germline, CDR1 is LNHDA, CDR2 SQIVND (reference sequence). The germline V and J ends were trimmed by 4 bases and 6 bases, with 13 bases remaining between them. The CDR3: CASSTGHAVNTIYF. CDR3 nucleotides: TGTGCCAGTAGTACGGGACATGCTGTAAACACCATATATTTT.

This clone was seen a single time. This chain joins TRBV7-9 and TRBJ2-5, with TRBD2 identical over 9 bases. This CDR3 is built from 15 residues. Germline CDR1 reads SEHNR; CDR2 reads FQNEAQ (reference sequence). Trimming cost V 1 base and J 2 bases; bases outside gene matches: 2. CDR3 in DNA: TGTGCCAGCAGCTTAGGGACTAGCGAGCAAGAGACCCAGTACTTC. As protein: CASSLGTSEQETQYF.

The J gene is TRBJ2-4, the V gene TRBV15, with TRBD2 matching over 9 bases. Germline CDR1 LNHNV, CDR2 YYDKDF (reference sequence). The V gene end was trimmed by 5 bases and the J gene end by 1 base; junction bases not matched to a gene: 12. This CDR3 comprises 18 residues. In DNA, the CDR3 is TGTGCCACCAGCGGTTTCGCGACTAGCGGTATCGCCAAAAACATTCAGTACTTC. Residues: CATSGFATSGIAKNIQYF.

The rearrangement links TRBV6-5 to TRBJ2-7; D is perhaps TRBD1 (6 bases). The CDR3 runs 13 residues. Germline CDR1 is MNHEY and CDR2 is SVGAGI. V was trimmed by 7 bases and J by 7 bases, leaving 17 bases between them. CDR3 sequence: CASTGAPGREQYF. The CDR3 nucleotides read TGTGCCAGCACAGGGGCACCGGGCCGGGAGCAGTACTTC.

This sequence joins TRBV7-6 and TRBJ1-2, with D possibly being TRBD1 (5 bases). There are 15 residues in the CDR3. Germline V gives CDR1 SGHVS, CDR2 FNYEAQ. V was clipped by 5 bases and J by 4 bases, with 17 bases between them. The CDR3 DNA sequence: TGTGCCAGCAGCCCAGGGACGAACCTCGGCTATGGCTACACCTTC. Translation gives CASSPGTNLGYGYTF. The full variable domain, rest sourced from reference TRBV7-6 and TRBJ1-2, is GAGVSQSPRYKVTKRGQDVALRCDPISGHVSLYWYRQALGQGPEFLTYFNYEAQQDKSGLPNDRFSAERPEGSISTLTIQRTEQRDSAMYRCASSPGTNLGYGYTFGSGTRLTVV.

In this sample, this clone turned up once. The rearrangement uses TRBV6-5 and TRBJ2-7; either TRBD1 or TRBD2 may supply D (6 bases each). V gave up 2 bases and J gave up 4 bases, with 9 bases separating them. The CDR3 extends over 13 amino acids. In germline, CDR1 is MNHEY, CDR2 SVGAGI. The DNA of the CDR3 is TGTGCCAGCAGTTACCAAGGGGGGTACGAGCAGTACTTC. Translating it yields CASSYQGGYEQYF.

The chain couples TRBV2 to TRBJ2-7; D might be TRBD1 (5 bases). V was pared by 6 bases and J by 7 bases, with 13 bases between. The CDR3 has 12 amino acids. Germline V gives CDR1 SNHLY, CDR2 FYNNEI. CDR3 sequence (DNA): TGTGCCAGCAGCCGAACAGGCGGTGAGCAGTACTTC. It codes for CASSRTGGEQYF.

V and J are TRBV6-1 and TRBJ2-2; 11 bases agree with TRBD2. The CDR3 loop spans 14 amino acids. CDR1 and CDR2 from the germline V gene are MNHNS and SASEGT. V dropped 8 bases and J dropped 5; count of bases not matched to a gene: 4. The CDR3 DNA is TGTGCCAGCCCTAGCGGGGGGAATACCGGGGAGCTGTTTTTT. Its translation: CASPSGGNTGELFF.

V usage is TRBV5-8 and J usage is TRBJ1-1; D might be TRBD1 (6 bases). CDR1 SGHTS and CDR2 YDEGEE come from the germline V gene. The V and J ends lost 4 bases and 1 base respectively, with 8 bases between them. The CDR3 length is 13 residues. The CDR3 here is CASSPTGNTEAFF. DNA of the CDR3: TGTGCCAGCAGCCCGACAGGGAACACTGAAGCTTTCTTT. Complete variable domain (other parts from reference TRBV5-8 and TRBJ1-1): EAGVTQSPTHLIKTRGQQATLRCSPISGHTSVYWYQQALGLGLQFLLWYDEGEERNRGNFPPRFSGRQFPNYSSELNVNALELEDSALYLCASSPTGNTEAFFGQGTRLTVV.

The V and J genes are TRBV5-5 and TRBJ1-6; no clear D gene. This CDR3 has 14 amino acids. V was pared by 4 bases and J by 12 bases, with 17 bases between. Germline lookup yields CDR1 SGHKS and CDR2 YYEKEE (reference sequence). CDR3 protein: CASSPPGPILPLHF. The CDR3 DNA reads TGTGCCAGCAGCCCCCCCGGTCCCATTCTACCCCTCCACTTT.

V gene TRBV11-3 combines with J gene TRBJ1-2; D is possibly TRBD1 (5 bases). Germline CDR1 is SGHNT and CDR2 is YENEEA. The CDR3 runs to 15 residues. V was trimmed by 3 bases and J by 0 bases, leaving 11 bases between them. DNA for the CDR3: TGTGCCAGCAGCTTCGGGCAGGGAGCTAACTATGGCTACACCTTC. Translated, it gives CASSFGQGANYGYTF.

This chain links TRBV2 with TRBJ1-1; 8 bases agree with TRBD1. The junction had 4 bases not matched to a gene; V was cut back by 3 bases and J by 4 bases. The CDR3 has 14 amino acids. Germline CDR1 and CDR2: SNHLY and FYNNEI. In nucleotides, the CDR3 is TGTGCCAGCAGTGATAGGACAGGGATCACTGAAGCTTTCTTT. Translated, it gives CASSDRTGITEAFF.

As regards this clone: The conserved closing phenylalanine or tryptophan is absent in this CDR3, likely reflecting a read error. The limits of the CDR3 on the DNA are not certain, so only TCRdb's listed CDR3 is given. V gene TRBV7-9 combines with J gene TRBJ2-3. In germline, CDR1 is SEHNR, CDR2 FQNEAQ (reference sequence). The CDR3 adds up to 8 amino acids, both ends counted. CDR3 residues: CASSFTFI.

The CDR3 here is CASSYSEKEHEKLFF. The DNA for the CDR3 is TGTGCCAGCAGTTATTCAGAAAAGGAGCATGAAAAACTGTTTTTT. V gene TRBV6-5 combines with J gene TRBJ1-4; D gene unclear. This CDR3 region has 15 residues. Germline lookup yields CDR1 MNHEY and CDR2 SVGAGI. Trimming removed 3 bases at V and 6 bases at J, with 14 bases between.

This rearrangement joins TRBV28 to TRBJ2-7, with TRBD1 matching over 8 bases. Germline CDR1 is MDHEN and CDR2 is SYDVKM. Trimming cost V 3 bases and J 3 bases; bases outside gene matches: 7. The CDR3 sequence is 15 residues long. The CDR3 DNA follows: TGTGCCAGCAGTTTTCGGGACAGGACGAGCTACGAGCAGTACTTC. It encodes CASSFRDRTSYEQYF.

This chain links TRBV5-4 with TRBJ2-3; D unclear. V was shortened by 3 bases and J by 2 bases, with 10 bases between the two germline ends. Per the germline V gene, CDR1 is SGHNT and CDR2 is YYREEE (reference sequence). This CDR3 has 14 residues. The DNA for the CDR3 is TGTGCCAGCAGCTCACATACTAACACAGATACGCAGTATTTT. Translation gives CASSSHTNTDTQYF.